The 5 T cell receptor beta chains reported below all come from one sample, sequenced in a study of blood T cell repertoires in COVID-19. Sequencing used immunoSEQ multiplex PCR; TCRdb keeps in-frame clones, though not all of them. The table has 300,000 to 400,000 clones, about 93% seen once; the top ten hold roughly 3.5%. The specimen sequenced was peripheral blood. Receptors were obtained from a woman younger than 30 who had recovered from COVID-19.

The chain employs TRBV12-3 or TRBV12-4 and TRBJ2-1; TRBD2 is a possible D gene (5 bases). CDR3 length: 13 amino acids. V was clipped by 5 bases and J by 6 bases, with 11 bases between them. In DNA form, the CDR3 reads TGTGCCAGCAGTCCCCTAGCTCTCAATGAGCAGTTCTTC. Translating it yields CASSPLALNEQFF.

The chain has TRBV2 and TRBJ2-5; 7 nucleotides line up with TRBD1. Losses at the gene ends were 6 bases for V and 3 bases for J; bases not matched to a gene: 4. CDR1 is SNHLY and CDR2 is FYNNEI in the germline V gene. This CDR3 region has 13 residues. This CDR3 is CASSTQGEETQYF. The CDR3 nucleotides are TGTGCCAGCAGCACGCAGGGGGAAGAGACCCAGTACTTC.

The rearrangement uses TRBV15 and TRBJ2-7; a weak D match, TRBD2 (5 bases). From germline, CDR1 is LNHNV and CDR2 YYDKDF (reference sequence). Trimming left V 0 bases short and J 5 bases short, with 11 bases between. CDR3 length: 14 amino acids. In nucleotides, the CDR3 is TGTGCCACCAGCAGAGATATTCGAGGGCACGAGCAGTACGTC. Encoded protein: CATSRDIRGHEQYV.

The gene calls are TRBV21-1 and TRBJ2-1; whether TRBD2, the table's D call, matches the DNA was not checked. TRBV21-1 is flagged as a pseudogene. The CDR3 totals 15 residues. The CDR3 DNA sequence: TGTGCCAGCAGCAAAGATCTAGCGGAGAGCAATGAGCAGTTCTTC. It codes for CASSKDLAESNEQFF.

V is TRBV4-3 and J is TRBJ1-6; 11 positions match TRBD1. V was pared by 0 bases and J by 7 bases, with 11 bases of the junction left unmatched. The CDR3 length is 19 residues. Germline values: CDR1 LGHNA, CDR2 YSLEER. This CDR3 reads CASSQDLTGTGGGNSPLHF. The CDR3 nucleotides are TGCGCCAGCAGCCAAGATTTAACCGGGACAGGGGGAGGGAATTCACCCCTCCACTTT.